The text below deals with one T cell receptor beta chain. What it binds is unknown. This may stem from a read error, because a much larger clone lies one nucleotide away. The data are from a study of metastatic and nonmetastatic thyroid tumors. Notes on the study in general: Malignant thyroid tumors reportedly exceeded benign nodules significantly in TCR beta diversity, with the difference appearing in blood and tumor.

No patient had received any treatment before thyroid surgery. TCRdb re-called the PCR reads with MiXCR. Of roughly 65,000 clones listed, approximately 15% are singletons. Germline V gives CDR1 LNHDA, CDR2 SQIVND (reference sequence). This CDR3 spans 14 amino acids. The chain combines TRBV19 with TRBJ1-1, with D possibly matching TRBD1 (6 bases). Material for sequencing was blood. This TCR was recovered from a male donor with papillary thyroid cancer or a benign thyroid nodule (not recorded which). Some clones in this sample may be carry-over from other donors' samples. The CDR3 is CASKGTPFNTEDFF. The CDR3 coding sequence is TGTGCCAGTAAGGGGACACCTTTTAACACTGAAGATTTCTTT. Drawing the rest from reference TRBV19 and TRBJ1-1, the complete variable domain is DGGITQSPKYLFRKEGQNVTLSCEQNLNHDAMYWYRQDPGQGLRLIYYSQIVNDFQKGDIAEGYSVSREKKESFPLTVTSAQKNPTAFYLCASKGTPFNTEDFFGQGTRLTVV.